This T cell receptor beta chain was observed in a study of PD-L1 blockade in urothelial cancer. About the study: Chemotherapy regimens numbering 0 to 3 had been given to patients.

The patients had locally advanced or metastatic urothelial carcinoma. V dropped 3 bases and J dropped 3 bases, with 5 bases sitting between them. The CDR3 is 12 amino acids. Germline assignment: CDR1 SGHRS and CDR2 YFSETQ. Profiling relied on immunoSEQ multiplex PCR, and the TCRdb table lists in-frame clones only, not all of them. This sample has 100,000 or so clones, with 70% to 85% found just once. The sequencing here drew on PBMCs, taken around atezolizumab (anti-PD-L1) treatment. The receptor comes from a man aged 45-65 years with urothelial cancer. The rearrangement uses TRBV5-1 and TRBJ2-3; no clear D gene. The chain's CDR3 is CASSYSTDTQYF. In DNA, the CDR3 is TGCGCCAGCAGCTATTCTACAGATACGCAGTATTTT.